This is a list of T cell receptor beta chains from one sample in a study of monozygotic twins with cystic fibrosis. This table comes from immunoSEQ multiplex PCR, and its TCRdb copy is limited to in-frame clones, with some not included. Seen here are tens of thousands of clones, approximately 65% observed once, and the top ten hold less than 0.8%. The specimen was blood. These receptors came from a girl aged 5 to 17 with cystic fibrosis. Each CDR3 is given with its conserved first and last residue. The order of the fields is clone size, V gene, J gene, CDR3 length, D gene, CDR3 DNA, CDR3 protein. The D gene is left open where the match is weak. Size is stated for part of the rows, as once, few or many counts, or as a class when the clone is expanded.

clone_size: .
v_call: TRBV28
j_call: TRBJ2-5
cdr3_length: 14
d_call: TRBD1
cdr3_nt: TGTGCCAGCAGTTTAGGGGGGACAGGGGAGACCCAGTACTTC
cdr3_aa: CASSLGGTGETQYF

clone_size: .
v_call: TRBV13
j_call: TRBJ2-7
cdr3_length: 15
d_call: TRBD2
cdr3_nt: TGTGCCAGCAGCTCACTAGCGGGAGGAGGCCACGAGCAGTACTTC
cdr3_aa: CASSSLAGGGHEQYF

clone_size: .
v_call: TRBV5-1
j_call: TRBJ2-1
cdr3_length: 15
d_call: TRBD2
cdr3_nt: TGCGCCAGCAGCTACCTAGCGGGAGGGAACAATGAGCAGTTCTTC
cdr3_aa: CASSYLAGGNNEQFF

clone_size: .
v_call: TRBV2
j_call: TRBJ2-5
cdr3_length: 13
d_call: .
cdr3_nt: TGTGCCAGCAGACCGGGACTCCCAGAGACCCAGTACTTC
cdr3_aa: CASRPGLPETQYF

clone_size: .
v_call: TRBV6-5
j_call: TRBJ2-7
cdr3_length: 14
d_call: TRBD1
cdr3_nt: TGTGCCAGCAGTAGAGGACAGGGGGGAATCGAGCAGTACTTC
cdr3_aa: CASSRGQGGIEQYF

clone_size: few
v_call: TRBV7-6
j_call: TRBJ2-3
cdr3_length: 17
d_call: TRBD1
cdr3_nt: TGTGCCAGCACCTCCCACCTTCGGGGACAGTTCTCAGATACGCAGTATTTT
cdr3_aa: CASTSHLRGQFSDTQYF

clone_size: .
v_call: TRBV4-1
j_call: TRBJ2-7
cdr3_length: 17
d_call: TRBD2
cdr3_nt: TGCGCCAGCAGCCAAGTCGTAGCGGGATACGAAATCTACGAGCAGTACTTC
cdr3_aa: CASSQVVAGYEIYEQYF

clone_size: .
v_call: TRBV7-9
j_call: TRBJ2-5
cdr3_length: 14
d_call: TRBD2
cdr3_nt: TGTGCCAGCAGCTTCAGTCTAGCGGGCGAGACCCAGTACTTC
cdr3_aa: CASSFSLAGETQYF

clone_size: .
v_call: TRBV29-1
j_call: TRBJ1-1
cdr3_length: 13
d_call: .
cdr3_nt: TGCAGCGTGGGGCGGGGGGGAAGCACTGAAGCTTTCTTT
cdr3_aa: CSVGRGGSTEAFF

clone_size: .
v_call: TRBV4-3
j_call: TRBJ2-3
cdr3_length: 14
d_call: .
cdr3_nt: TGCGCCAGCAGCCAAGATTACCTCACAGATACGCAGTATTTT
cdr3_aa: CASSQDYLTDTQYF

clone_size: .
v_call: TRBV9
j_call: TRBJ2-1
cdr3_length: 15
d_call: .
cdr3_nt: TGTGCCAGCAGCGAGAGGCTGGGAGGCTACAATGAGCAGTTCTTC
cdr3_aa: CASSERLGGYNEQFF

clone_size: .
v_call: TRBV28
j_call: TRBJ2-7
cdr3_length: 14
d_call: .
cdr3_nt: TGTGCCAGCAGTACTAGCACTCCCACGTACGAGCAGTACTTC
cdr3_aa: CASSTSTPTYEQYF

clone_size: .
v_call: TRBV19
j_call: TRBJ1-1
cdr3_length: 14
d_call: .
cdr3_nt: TGTGCCAGTAGTACGTTCGCGGGGGCGCTTGAAGCTTTCTTT
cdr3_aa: CASSTFAGALEAFF

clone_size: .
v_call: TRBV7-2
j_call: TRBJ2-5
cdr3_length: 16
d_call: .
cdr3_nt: TGTGCCAGCAGCTTAGCGGGGGGTTCCGTTGGAGAGACCCAGTACTTC
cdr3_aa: CASSLAGGSVGETQYF

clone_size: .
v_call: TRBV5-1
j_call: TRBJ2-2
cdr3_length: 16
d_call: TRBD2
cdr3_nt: TGCGCCAGCAGCTTCTCTAGCGGGAGAACAACCGGGGAGCTGTTTTTT
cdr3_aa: CASSFSSGRTTGELFF

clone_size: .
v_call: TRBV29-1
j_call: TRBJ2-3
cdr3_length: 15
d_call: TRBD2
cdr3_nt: TGCAGCGTTGAATTGGTAGCGGGAGGAACAGATACGCAGTATTTT
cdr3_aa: CSVELVAGGTDTQYF